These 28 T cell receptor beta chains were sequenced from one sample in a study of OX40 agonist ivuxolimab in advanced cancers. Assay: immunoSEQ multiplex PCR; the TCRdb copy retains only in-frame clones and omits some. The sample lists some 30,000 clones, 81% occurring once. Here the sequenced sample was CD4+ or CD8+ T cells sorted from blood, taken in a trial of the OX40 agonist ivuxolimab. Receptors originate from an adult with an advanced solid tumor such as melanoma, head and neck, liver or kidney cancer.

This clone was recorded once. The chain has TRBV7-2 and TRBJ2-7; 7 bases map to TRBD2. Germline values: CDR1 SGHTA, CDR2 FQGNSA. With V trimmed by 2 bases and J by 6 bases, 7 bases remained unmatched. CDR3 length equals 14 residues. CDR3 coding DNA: TGTGCCAGCAGCTTAAACCTTGGACTAGTCGAGCAGTACTTC. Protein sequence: CASSLNLGLVEQYF.

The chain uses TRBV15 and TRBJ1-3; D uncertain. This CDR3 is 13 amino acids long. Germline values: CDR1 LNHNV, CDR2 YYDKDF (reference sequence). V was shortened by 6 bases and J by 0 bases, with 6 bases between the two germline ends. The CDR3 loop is CATRGYSGNTIYF. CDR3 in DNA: TGTGCCACCAGGGGGTACTCTGGAAACACCATATATTTT.

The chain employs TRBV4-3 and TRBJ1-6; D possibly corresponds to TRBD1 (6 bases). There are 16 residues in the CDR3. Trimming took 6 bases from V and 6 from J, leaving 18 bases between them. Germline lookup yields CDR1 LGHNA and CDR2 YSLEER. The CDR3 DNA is TGCGCCAGCAGTTTGGAGGGGGGCATTGGTAATTCACCCCTCCACTTT. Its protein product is CASSLEGGIGNSPLHF.

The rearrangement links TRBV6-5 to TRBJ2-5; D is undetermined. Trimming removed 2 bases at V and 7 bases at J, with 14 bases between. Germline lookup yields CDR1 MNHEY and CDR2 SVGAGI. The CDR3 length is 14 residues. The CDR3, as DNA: TGTGCCAGCAGTTACGGTGGATATTGGGGGACCCAGTACTTC. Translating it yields CASSYGGYWGTQYF.

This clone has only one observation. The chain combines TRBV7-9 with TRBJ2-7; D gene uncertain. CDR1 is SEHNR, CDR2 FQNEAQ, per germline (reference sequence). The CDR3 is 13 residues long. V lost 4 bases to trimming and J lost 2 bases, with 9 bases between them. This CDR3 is CASSSHRTYEQYF. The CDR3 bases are TGTGCCAGCAGCTCCCATCGGACCTACGAGCAGTACTTC. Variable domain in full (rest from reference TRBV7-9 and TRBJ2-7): DTGVSQNPRHKITKRGQNVTFRCDPISEHNRLYWYRQTLGQGPEFLTYFQNEAQLEKSRLLSDRFSAERPKGSFSTLEIQRTEQGDSAMYLCASSSHRTYEQYFGPGTRLTVT.

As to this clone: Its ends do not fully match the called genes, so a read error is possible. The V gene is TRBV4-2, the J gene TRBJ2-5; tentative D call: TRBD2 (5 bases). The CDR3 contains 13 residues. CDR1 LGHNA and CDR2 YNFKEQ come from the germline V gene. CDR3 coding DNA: TGTGCCAGCAGCCAAGACATGGGAGAGGCCCAGTACTTC. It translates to CASSQDMGEAQYF.

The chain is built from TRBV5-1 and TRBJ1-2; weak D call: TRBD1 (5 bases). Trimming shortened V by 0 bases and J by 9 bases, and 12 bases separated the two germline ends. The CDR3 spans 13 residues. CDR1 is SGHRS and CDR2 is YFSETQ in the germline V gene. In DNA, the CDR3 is TGCGCCAGCAGCTTGGACGGGGCAGGCAGCTACACCTTC. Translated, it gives CASSLDGAGSYTF. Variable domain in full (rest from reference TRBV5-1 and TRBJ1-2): KAGVTQTPRYLIKTRGQQVTLSCSPISGHRSVSWYQQTPGQGLQFLFEYFSETQRNKGNFPGRFSGRQFSNSRSEMNVSTLELGDSALYLCASSLDGAGSYTFGSGTRLTVV.

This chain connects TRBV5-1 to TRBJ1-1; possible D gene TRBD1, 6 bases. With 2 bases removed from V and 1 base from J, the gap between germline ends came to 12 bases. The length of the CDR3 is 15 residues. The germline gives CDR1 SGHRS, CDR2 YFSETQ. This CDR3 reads CASSFMGAGNTEAFF. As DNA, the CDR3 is TGCGCCAGCAGCTTTATGGGGGCCGGGAACACTGAAGCTTTCTTT.

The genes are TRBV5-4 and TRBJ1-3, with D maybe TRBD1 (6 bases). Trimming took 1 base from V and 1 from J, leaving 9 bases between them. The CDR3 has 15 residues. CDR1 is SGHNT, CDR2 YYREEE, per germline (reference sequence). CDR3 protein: CASSLWGASGNTIYF. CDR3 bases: TGTGCCAGCAGCTTGTGGGGGGCTTCTGGAAACACCATATATTTT.

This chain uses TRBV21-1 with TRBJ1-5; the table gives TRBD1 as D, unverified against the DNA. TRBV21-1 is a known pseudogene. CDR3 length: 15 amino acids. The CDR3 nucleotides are TGTGCCAGCAGCAAAGCGACAGGCTGCAATCAGCCCCAGCATTTT. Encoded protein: CASSKATGCNQPQHF.

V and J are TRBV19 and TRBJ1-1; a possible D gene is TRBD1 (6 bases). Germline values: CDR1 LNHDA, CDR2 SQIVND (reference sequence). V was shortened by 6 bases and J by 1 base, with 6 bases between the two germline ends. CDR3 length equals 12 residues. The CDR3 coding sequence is TGTGCCAGTAGGGGACAGAACACTGAAGCTTTCTTT. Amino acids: CASRGQNTEAFF.

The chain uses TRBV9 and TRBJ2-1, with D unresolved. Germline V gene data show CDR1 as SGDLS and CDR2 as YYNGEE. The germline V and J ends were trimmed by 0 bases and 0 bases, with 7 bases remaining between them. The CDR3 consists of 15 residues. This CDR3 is CASSVVLGSYNEQFF. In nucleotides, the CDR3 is TGTGCCAGCAGCGTAGTCTTAGGCTCCTACAATGAGCAGTTCTTC.

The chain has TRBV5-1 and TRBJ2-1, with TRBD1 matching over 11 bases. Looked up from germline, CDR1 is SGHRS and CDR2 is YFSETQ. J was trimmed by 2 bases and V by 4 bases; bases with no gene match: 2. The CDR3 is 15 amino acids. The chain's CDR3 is CASSPGQGAYNEQFF. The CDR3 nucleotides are TGCGCCAGCAGCCCGGGACAGGGGGCCTACAATGAGCAGTTCTTC.

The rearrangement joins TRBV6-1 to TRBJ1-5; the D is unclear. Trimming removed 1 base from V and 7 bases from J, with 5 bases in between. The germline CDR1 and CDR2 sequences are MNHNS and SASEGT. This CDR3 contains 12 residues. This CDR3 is CASSEGEQPQHF. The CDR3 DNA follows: TGTGCCAGCAGTGAAGGCGAACAGCCCCAGCATTTT.

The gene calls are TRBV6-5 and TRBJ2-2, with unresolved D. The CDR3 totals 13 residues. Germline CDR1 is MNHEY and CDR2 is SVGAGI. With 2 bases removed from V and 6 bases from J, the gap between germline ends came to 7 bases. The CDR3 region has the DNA TGTGCCAGCAGTTACGAGGTCTCCGGGGAGCTGTTTTTT. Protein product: CASSYEVSGELFF.

This CDR3 reads CASSYSSPYQPQHF. CDR3 coding DNA: TGTGCCAGCAGTTACTCGAGTCCGTATCAGCCCCAGCATTTT. The chain couples TRBV6-5 to TRBJ1-5, with D uncertain. CDR1 and CDR2 from the germline V gene are MNHEY and SVGAGI. CDR3 length equals 14 residues. V lost 0 bases, J lost 5 bases, and 8 bases lay in between.

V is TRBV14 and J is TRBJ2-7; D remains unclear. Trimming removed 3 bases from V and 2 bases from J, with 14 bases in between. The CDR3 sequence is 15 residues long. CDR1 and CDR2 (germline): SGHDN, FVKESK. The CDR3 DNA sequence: TGTGCCAGCAGCCAGGGAAAGTCCCCAACCTACGAGCAGTACTTC. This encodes CASSQGKSPTYEQYF.

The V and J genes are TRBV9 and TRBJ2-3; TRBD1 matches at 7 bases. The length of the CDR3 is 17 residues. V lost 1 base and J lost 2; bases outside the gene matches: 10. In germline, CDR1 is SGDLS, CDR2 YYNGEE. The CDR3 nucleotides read TGTGCCAGCAGCGTATCGGGACAGTTGATTTTCACAGATACGCAGTATTTT. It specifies CASSVSGQLIFTDTQYF.

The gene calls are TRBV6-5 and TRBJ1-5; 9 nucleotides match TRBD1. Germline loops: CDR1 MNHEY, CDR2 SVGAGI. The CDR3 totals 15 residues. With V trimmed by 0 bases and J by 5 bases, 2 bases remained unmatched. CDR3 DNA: TGTGCCAGCAGTTACTCTCGACAGGGGGATCAGCCCCAGCATTTT. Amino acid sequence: CASSYSRQGDQPQHF.

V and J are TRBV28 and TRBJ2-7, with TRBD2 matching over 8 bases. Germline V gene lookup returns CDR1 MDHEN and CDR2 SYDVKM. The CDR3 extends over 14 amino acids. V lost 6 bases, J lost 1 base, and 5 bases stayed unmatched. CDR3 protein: CASRSTSESYEQYF. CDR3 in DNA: TGTGCCAGCAGGTCGACTAGCGAATCCTACGAGCAGTACTTC.

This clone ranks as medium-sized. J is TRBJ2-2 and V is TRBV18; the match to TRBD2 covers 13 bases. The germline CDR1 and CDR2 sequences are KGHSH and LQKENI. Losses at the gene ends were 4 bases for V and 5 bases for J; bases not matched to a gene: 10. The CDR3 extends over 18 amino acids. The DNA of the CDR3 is TGTGCCAGCTCACTACGAGGACTAGCGGGAGACGGGACCGGGGAGCTGTTTTTT. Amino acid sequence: CASSLRGLAGDGTGELFF.

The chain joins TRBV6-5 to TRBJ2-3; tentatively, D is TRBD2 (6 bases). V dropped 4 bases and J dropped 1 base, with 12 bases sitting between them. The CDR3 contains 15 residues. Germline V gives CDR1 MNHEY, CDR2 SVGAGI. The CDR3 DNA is TGTGCCAGCAGTTTCACCGGGACTGGCACAGATACGCAGTATTTT. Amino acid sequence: CASSFTGTGTDTQYF.

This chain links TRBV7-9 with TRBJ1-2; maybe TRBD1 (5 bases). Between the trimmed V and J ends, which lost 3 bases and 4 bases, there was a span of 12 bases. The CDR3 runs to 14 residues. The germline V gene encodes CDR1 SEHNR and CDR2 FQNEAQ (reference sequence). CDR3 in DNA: TGTGCCAGCAGCTTGGGCGGGGCCTTCTATGGCTACACCTTC. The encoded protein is CASSLGGAFYGYTF.

CDR3 sequence (DNA): TGTGCCAGCAGCCCCCTGACGGGACAGTCCTACGAGCAGTACTTC. Translation gives CASSPLTGQSYEQYF. The V call is TRBV5-6, the J call TRBJ2-7; 7 nucleotides line up with TRBD1. The CDR3 has 15 amino acids. Germline CDR1 reads SGHDT; CDR2 reads YYEEEE. V was pared by 4 bases and J by 1 base, with 8 bases of the junction left unmatched.

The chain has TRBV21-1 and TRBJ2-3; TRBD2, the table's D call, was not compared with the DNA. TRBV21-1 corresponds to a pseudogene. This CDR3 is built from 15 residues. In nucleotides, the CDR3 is TGTGCCAGCAGCAAAGTTCTAGCGGGAGCTGATACGCAGTATTTT. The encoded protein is CASSKVLAGADTQYF.

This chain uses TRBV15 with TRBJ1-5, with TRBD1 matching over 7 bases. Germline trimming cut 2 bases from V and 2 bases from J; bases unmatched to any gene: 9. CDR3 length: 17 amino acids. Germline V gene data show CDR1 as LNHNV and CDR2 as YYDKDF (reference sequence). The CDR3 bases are TGTGCCACCAGCAGACCTCCGACAGGGTCTGGCAATCAGCCCCAGCATTTT. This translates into CATSRPPTGSGNQPQHF.

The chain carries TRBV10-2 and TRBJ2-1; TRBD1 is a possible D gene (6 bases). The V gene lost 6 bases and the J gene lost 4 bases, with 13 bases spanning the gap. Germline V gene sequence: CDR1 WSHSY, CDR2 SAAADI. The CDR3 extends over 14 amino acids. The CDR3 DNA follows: TGCGCCAGCAGCGGGACACGTCAGTACAATGAGCAGTTCTTC. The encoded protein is CASSGTRQYNEQFF.

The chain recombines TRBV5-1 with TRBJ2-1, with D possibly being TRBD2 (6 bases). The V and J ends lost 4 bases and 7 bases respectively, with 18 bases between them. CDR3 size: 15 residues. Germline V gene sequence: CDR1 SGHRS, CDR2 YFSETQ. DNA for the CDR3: TGCGCCAGCAGCCCCGAGGGGACTCCAGGTAATGAGCAGTTCTTC. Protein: CASSPEGTPGNEQFF.